These 7 T cell receptor beta chains were sequenced from one sample in a study of blood T cell repertoires in COVID-19. The method was immunoSEQ multiplex PCR; TCRdb's version includes in-frame clones alone and lacks a portion of them. Seen here are 35,000 to 40,000 clones, around 83% observed once, and the top ten hold about 24%. The sequenced sample consisted of peripheral blood. All receptors derive from a human donor with acute or convalescent COVID-19. The donor label of this sample is uncertain.

The V call is TRBV7-3, the J call TRBJ1-2, with D possibly matching TRBD1 (6 bases). The CDR3 loop spans 17 amino acids. The germline CDR1 and CDR2 sequences are SGHTA and FQGTGA. V lost 0 bases, J lost 8 bases, and 22 bases lay in between. The CDR3 coding sequence is TGTGCCAGCAGCTTAACAGCAGGGGACCTTCCTCCTCGGGGCTACACCTTC. Translated, it gives CASSLTAGDLPPRGYTF.

This chain joins TRBV6-5 and TRBJ2-3, with a weak D call TRBD2 (6 bases). The CDR3 spans 15 residues. V was pared by 0 bases and J by 6 bases, with 13 bases between. CDR1 is MNHEY and CDR2 is SVGAGI in the germline V gene. CDR3 in amino acids: CASSYSAGLRDTQYF. The DNA for the CDR3 is TGTGCCAGCAGTTACTCGGCGGGACTCAGGGATACGCAGTATTTT.

The genes are TRBV29-1 and TRBJ1-1; 8 nucleotides agree with TRBD1. V lost 7 bases, J lost 3 bases, and 16 bases stayed unmatched. The germline CDR1 and CDR2 sequences are SQVTM and ANQGSEA. CDR3 length equals 16 residues. The DNA of the CDR3 is TGCAGCGCTAGAAACACCGGGACAGGACTACACACTGAAGCTTTCTTT. It is translated as CSARNTGTGLHTEAFF.

The rearrangement joins TRBV10-1 to TRBJ2-5; tentatively, D is TRBD1 (5 bases). V was pared by 3 bases and J by 6 bases, with 11 bases between. The CDR3 spans 13 residues. The germline CDR1 and CDR2 sequences are WNHNN and SYGVQD (reference sequence). The CDR3 region is CASSDRVSKTQYF. Written as DNA, the CDR3 is TGCGCCAGCAGTGACAGGGTGTCGAAGACCCAGTACTTC.

V usage is TRBV19 and J usage is TRBJ2-1; 7 bases are shared with TRBD1. After removal of 10 bases from V and 7 bases from J, the junction contained 10 bases not matched to a gene. Germline lookup yields CDR1 LNHDA and CDR2 SQIVND (reference sequence). CDR3 size: 13 residues. Written as DNA, the CDR3 is TGTGCCACAACAGGGGCGCCAAGGAATGAGCAGTTCTTC. Protein sequence: CATTGAPRNEQFF.

This clone was seen just once. V gene TRBV11-2 combines with J gene TRBJ2-3; 9 nucleotides match TRBD1. V gave up 7 bases and J gave up 5 bases; unmatched junction bases: 4. The CDR3 consists of 13 residues. Germline CDR1 and CDR2: SGHAT and FQNNGV. The CDR3 DNA reads TGTGCCAGCACCTTGGACAGGGGAGATACGCAGTATTTT. This encodes CASTLDRGDTQYF. Looking up the rest from reference TRBV11-2 and TRBJ2-3 gives the full variable domain: EAGVAQSPRYKIIEKRQSVAFWCNPISGHATLYWYQQILGQGPKLLIQFQNNGVVDDSQLPKDRFSAERLKGVDSTLKIQPAKLEDSAVYLCASTLDRGDTQYFGPGTRLTVL.

The rearrangement joins TRBV15 to TRBJ1-6, with 10 nucleotides matching TRBD1. The CDR3 consists of 19 residues. CDR1 is LNHNV, CDR2 YYDKDF, per germline (reference sequence). After removal of 3 bases from V and 7 bases from J, the junction contained 15 bases not matched to a gene. The CDR3 sequence: CATSRGTGDRGERNSPLHF. DNA for the CDR3: TGTGCCACCAGCAGGGGCACGGGGGACAGGGGTGAAAGAAATTCACCCCTCCACTTT.